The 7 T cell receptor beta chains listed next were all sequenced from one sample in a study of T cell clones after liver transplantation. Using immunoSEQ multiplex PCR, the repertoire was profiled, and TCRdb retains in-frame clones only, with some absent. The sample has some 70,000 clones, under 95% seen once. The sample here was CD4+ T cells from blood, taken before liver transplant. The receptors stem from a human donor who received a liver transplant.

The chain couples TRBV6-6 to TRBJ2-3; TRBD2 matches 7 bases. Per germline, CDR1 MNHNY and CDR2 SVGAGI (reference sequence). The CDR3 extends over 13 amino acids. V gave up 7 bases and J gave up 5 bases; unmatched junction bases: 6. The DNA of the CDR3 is TGTGCCAGCAAACGGGAGGTCGTAGATACGCAGTATTTT. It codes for CASKREVVDTQYF.

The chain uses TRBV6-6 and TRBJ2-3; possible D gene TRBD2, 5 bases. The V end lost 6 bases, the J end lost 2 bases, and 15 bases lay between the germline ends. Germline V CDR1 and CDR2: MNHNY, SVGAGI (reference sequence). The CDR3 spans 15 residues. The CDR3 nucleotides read TGTGCCAGCAGCAGCGGAGCCGTTTACACAGATACGCAGTATTTT. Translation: CASSSGAVYTDTQYF.

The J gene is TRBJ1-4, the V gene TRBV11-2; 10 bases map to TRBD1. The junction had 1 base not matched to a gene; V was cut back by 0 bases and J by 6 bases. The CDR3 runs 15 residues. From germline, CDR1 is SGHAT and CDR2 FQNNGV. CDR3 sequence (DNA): TGTGCCAGCAGCTTAGACGGGACAGGGGATGAAAAACTGTTTTTT. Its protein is CASSLDGTGDEKLFF.

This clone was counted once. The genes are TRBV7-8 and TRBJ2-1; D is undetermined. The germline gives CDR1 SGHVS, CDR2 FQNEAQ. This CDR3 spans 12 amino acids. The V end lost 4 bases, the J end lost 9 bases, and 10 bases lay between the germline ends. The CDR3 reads CASSSNRREQFF. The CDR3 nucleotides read TGTGCCAGCAGCTCTAACCGCCGTGAGCAGTTCTTC.

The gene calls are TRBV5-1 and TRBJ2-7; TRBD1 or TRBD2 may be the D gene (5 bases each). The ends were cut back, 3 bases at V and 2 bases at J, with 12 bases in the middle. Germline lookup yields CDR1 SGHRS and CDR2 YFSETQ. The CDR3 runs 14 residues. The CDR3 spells CASSWGRGTYEQYF. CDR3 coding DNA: TGCGCCAGCAGCTGGGGACGGGGAACCTACGAGCAGTACTTC.

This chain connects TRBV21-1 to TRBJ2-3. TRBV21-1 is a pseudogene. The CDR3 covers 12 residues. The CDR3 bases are TGTGCCAGCAGCAAAGGTGGTGATACGCAGTATTTT. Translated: CASSKGGDTQYF.

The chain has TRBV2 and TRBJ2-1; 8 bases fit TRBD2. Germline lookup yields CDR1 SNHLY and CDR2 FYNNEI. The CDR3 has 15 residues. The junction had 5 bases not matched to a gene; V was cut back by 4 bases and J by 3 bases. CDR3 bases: TGTGCCAGCAGTGCGGGGCGGGGGGACTACAATGAGCAGTTCTTC. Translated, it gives CASSAGRGDYNEQFF.